These T cell receptor beta chains were read from a single sample in a study of T cell responses to AZD1222 COVID-19 vaccine. The protocol was immunoSEQ multiplex PCR, while the TCRdb copy is restricted to in-frame clones and leaves out a portion. The sample lists about 150,000 clones; roughly 84% were seen once. This specimen was peripheral blood, taken 28 days after the second AZD1222 dose. These receptors all come from an adult who received the AZD1222 COVID-19 vaccine. Each CDR3 is given with its conserved first and last residue. The D gene is left open where the match is weak. The listing skips clone size in some rows; elsewhere it reads once, few, many or a size class.

J gene: TRBJ2-1; V gene: TRBV4-2; clone size: .; D gene: .; CDR3 DNA: TGTGCCAGCAGCCAAGATCACCGGACAGCCAGGGATGAGCAGTTCTTC; CDR3 protein: CASSQDHRTARDEQFF
J gene: TRBJ2-1; V gene: TRBV5-1; clone size: .; D gene: TRBD2; CDR3 DNA: TGCGCCAGCAGCGCTGTAGCGGGTAGCTCCTACAATGAGCAGTTCTTC; CDR3 protein: CASSAVAGSSYNEQFF
J gene: TRBJ2-2; V gene: TRBV5-4; clone size: once; D gene: TRBD2; CDR3 DNA: TGTGCCAGCAGCTTGGTCGCTAGCGGTAGGACCGGGGAGCTGTTTTTT; CDR3 protein: CASSLVASGRTGELFF
J gene: TRBJ1-4; V gene: TRBV5-1; clone size: .; D gene: TRBD1; CDR3 DNA: TGCGCCAGCAGCACGGACAGGGGGAGAGAAAAACTGTTTTTT; CDR3 protein: CASSTDRGREKLFF
J gene: TRBJ2-3; V gene: TRBV10-1; clone size: once; D gene: .; CDR3 DNA: TGCGCCAGCAGGGAAGGGACCGGGTCAGATACGCAGTATTTT; CDR3 protein: CASREGTGSDTQYF
J gene: TRBJ1-1; V gene: TRBV28; clone size: .; D gene: .; CDR3 DNA: TGTGCCAGCAGTTTACGAGGGAACACTGAAGCTTTCTTT; CDR3 protein: CASSLRGNTEAFF
J gene: TRBJ2-1; V gene: TRBV21-1; clone size: .; D gene: .; CDR3 DNA: TGTGCCAGACTCCGGGCAACCGGACTCGACCTAAATGAGCAGTTCTTC; CDR3 protein: CARLRATGLDLNEQFF
J gene: TRBJ2-5; V gene: TRBV4-1; clone size: once; D gene: .; CDR3 DNA: TGCGCCAGCAGCCAAGTATTTGGGACCCAGTACTTC; CDR3 protein: CASSQVFGTQYF
J gene: TRBJ1-1; V gene: TRBV6-5; clone size: .; D gene: .; CDR3 DNA: TGTGCCAGCACAGGGGAGAAGAGGACTGAAGCTTTCTTT; CDR3 protein: CASTGEKRTEAFF
J gene: TRBJ2-7; V gene: TRBV7-9; clone size: .; D gene: .; CDR3 DNA: TGTGCCAGCAGCTTAGGGGGCCGGGCGGGCCCTGAAGAGCAGTACTTC; CDR3 protein: CASSLGGRAGPEEQYF
J gene: TRBJ2-1; V gene: TRBV30; clone size: .; D gene: TRBD2; CDR3 DNA: TGTGCCTGGAGTGCCGGACTAGCGGGGGCTCAGTTCTTC; CDR3 protein: CAWSAGLAGAQFF
J gene: TRBJ1-4; V gene: TRBV4-1; clone size: .; D gene: .; CDR3 DNA: TGCGCCAGCAGCCAAGCGGTGTTAGAAAAACTGTTTTTT; CDR3 protein: CASSQAVLEKLFF
J gene: TRBJ2-3; V gene: TRBV27; clone size: .; D gene: TRBD2; CDR3 DNA: TGTGCCAGCAGTAGGACTAGCGGCCCCCCCGTCGGGAATACGCAGTATTTT; CDR3 protein: CASSRTSGPPVGNTQYF
J gene: TRBJ2-1; V gene: TRBV24-1; clone size: .; D gene: TRBD1; CDR3 DNA: TGTGCCACCAGTGATCCCCGGGACAGGGCGGGGAATGAGCAGTTCTTC; CDR3 protein: CATSDPRDRAGNEQFF
J gene: TRBJ1-6; V gene: TRBV12-5; clone size: .; D gene: TRBD1; CDR3 DNA: TGTGCTAGTGGCCCTCCGGGACAGGGTTGGAATTCACCCCTCCACTTT; CDR3 protein: CASGPPGQGWNSPLHF
J gene: TRBJ1-2; V gene: TRBV12-3/TRBV12-4; clone size: .; D gene: .; CDR3 DNA: TGTGCCAGCAGTTGGGACACCGGCTATGGCTACACCTTC; CDR3 protein: CASSWDTGYGYTF
J gene: TRBJ1-5; V gene: TRBV30; clone size: .; D gene: .; CDR3 DNA: TGTGCCTGGAATCGGCTGATTAATCAGCCCCAGCATTTT; CDR3 protein: CAWNRLINQPQHF
J gene: TRBJ1-2; V gene: TRBV2; clone size: once; D gene: .; CDR3 DNA: TGTGCCAGCAGTGAAGTCGGGGTCGAGAGTGGCTACACCTTC; CDR3 protein: CASSEVGVESGYTF
J gene: TRBJ2-1; V gene: TRBV10-2; clone size: .; D gene: TRBD2; CDR3 DNA: TGCGCCAGCAGTGGGCTAGCGGGAAACAATGAGCAGTTCTTC; CDR3 protein: CASSGLAGNNEQFF
J gene: TRBJ2-2; V gene: TRBV13; clone size: .; D gene: TRBD2; CDR3 DNA: TGTGCCAGCCACGTAGGGGCCGGGACTAGCGGCACCGGGGAGCTGTTTTTT; CDR3 protein: CASHVGAGTSGTGELFF
J gene: TRBJ1-6; V gene: TRBV19; clone size: .; D gene: .; CDR3 DNA: TGTGCATCCGGGAAGGCAGGGAATTCACCCCTCCACTTT; CDR3 protein: CASGKAGNSPLHF
J gene: TRBJ1-5; V gene: TRBV5-1; clone size: .; D gene: TRBD1; CDR3 DNA: TGCGCCAGCAGCCCGGGACAGGGCAATCAGCCCCAGCATTTT; CDR3 protein: CASSPGQGNQPQHF
J gene: TRBJ1-2; V gene: TRBV9; clone size: .; D gene: .; CDR3 DNA: TGTGCCAGCAGCGTAGACCAGGGTGTTGATGGCTACACCTTC; CDR3 protein: CASSVDQGVDGYTF
J gene: TRBJ2-2; V gene: TRBV13; clone size: .; D gene: .; CDR3 DNA: TGTGCCAGCAGCCCCACGGGGGTGGAGCTGTTTTTT; CDR3 protein: CASSPTGVELFF
J gene: TRBJ2-2; V gene: TRBV24-1; clone size: .; D gene: TRBD1; CDR3 DNA: TGTGCCACCAGTGAACCGGGACAGGGTAGAGCCGGGGAGCTGTTTTTT; CDR3 protein: CATSEPGQGRAGELFF
J gene: TRBJ2-3; V gene: TRBV30; clone size: .; D gene: TRBD2; CDR3 DNA: TGTGCCTGGAGTGTAGAATTGGTACTAGCGCGAGGGTTTACCTATAGCACAGATACGCAGTATTTT; CDR3 protein: CAWSVELVLARGFTYSTDTQYF